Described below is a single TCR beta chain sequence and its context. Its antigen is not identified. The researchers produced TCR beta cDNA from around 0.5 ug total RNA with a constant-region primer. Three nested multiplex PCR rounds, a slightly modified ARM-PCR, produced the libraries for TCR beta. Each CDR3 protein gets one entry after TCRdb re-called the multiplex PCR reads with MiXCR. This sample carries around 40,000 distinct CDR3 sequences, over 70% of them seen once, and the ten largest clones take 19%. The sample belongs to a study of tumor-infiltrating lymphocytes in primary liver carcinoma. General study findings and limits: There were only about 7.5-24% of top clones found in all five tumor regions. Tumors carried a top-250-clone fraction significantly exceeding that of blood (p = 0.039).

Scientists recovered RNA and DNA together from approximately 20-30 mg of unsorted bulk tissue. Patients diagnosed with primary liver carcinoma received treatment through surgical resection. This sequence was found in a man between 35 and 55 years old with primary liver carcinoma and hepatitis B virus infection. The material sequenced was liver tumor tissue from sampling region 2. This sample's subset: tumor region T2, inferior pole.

In DNA, the CDR3 is TGTGCCAGCCATAGCTACGGCGTTTGGCAGTACTTC. Protein sequence: CASHSYGVWQYF. This chain joins TRBV2 and TRBJ2-7; no clear D. Germline assignment: CDR1 SNHLY and CDR2 FYNNEI. This CDR3 has 12 residues. Trimming removed 8 bases from V and 9 bases from J, with 17 bases in between.